The 4 T cell receptor beta chains below were found in one sample sequenced in a study of blood T cell repertoires in COVID-19. The protocol was immunoSEQ multiplex PCR, while the TCRdb copy is restricted to in-frame clones and leaves out a portion. Among 150,000 to 200,000 clones, around 83% were seen once, and the ten largest hold around 6.5%. Sequencing was done on a sample of peripheral blood. These receptors all come from a woman older than 75 in a cohort sampled during active or convalescent COVID-19.

V is TRBV4-1 and J is TRBJ2-1, with D possibly being TRBD1 (5 bases). The CDR3 contains 14 residues. Germline V lookup: CDR1 MGHRA, CDR2 YSYEKL. Trimming took off 0 bases at V and 6 bases at J, with 9 bases between the two ends. CDR3 sequence reads: CASSQDFRVNEQFF. For the CDR3, the DNA is TGCGCCAGCAGCCAAGATTTCAGGGTCAATGAGCAGTTCTTC.

The rearrangement joins TRBV28 to TRBJ1-1; 11 nucleotides agree with TRBD1. In germline, CDR1 is MDHEN, CDR2 SYDVKM. The CDR3 totals 15 residues. V dropped 6 bases and J dropped 5; count of bases not matched to a gene: 8. The chain's CDR3 is CASRKGQGAGTEAFF. In nucleotides, the CDR3 is TGTGCCAGCAGAAAAGGACAGGGGGCGGGAACTGAAGCTTTCTTT. The full variable domain, with the rest looked up from reference TRBV28 and TRBJ1-1, is DVKVTQSSRYLVKRTGEKVFLECVQDMDHENMFWYRQDPGLGLRLIYFSYDVKMKEKGDIPEGYSVSREKKERFSLILESASTNQTSMYLCASRKGQGAGTEAFFGQGTRLTVV.

J is TRBJ1-4 and V is TRBV9, with 10 bases identical to TRBD1. Germline values: CDR1 SGDLS, CDR2 YYNGEE. There are 15 residues in the CDR3. V trimming: 4 bases; J trimming: 7 bases; junction bases outside the gene matches: 7. DNA of the CDR3: TGTGCCAGCAGCAAAGGGACAGGGGTGGGTGAAAAACTGTTTTTT. Translating it yields CASSKGTGVGEKLFF.

The chain combines TRBV7-2 with TRBJ1-5; D gene ambiguous. The CDR3 totals 15 residues. Trimming took off 3 bases at V and 0 bases at J, with 9 bases between the two ends. Germline CDR1 and CDR2: SGHTA and FQGNSA. The CDR3 spells CASSLEGYSNQPQHF. The CDR3 DNA reads as TGTGCCAGCAGCTTGGAGGGTTATAGCAATCAGCCCCAGCATTTT.